A single sample gave rise to the 14 T cell receptor beta chains below, sequenced in a study of beta chain features in type 1 diabetes. As every portion of the isolated RNA was reverse transcribed, the sequencing read expressed TCRB transcripts. Libraries were prepared by immunoSEQ multiplex PCR; TCRdb keeps only in-frame clonotypes and omits some of them. The table has under 950,000 clones, about 17% seen once. Sequenced input: naive CD4+ T cells from blood. Receptors were obtained from a woman in her late teens or twenties in good health.

This clone appeared a few times. This sequence joins TRBV29-1 and TRBJ1-2; perhaps TRBD1 as D (6 bases). Looked up from germline, CDR1 is SQVTM and CDR2 is ANQGSEA. This CDR3 is built from 13 residues. Trimming pared 7 bases from V and 0 bases from J, leaving 12 bases between. The CDR3 DNA reads TGCAGCGGTCGGACAGACACTAACTATGGCTACACCTTC. Encoded protein: CSGRTDTNYGYTF.

This clone was counted only a few times. V is TRBV5-6 and J is TRBJ2-3, with D unclear. Trimming stripped 0 bases from V and 5 bases from J, with 13 bases between. The CDR3 is 15 residues long. Germline loops: CDR1 SGHDT, CDR2 YYEEEE. Written as DNA, the CDR3 is TGTGCCAGCAGCTTGGATGGCAGAGCGATAGATACGCAGTATTTT. Protein: CASSLDGRAIDTQYF.

This chain links TRBV6-6 with TRBJ1-4; D not certain. Germline assignment: CDR1 MNHNY and CDR2 SVGAGI (reference sequence). With 2 bases removed from V and 7 bases from J, the gap between germline ends came to 11 bases. The CDR3 contains 14 residues. CDR3 loop: CASSYTGEGEKLFF. CDR3 nucleotide sequence: TGTGCCAGCAGTTACACCGGGGAGGGTGAAAAACTGTTTTTT.

This clone was recorded a few times. V is TRBV19 and J is TRBJ1-2, with 7 bases matching TRBD1. Per germline, CDR1 LNHDA and CDR2 SQIVND (reference sequence). The CDR3 totals 16 residues. Trimming cost V 4 bases and J 2 bases; bases outside gene matches: 10. CDR3 residues: CASSTSWMGQNYGYTF. The CDR3 nucleotides read TGTGCCAGTAGTACGTCTTGGATGGGACAGAACTATGGCTACACCTTC.

This clone has a handful of counts. V and J are TRBV28 and TRBJ1-5; D might be TRBD1 (6 bases). There are 15 residues in the CDR3. V lost 4 bases and J lost 0, with 10 bases in between. CDR1 and CDR2 from the germline V gene are MDHEN and SYDVKM. As DNA, the CDR3 is TGTGCCAGCAGTTCCTCGGACAGTAGCAATCAGCCCCAGCATTTT. Translation gives CASSSSDSSNQPQHF.

This clone was picked up a small number of times. This chain uses TRBV5-1 with TRBJ1-1; D unclear. Germline loops: CDR1 SGHRS, CDR2 YFSETQ. This CDR3 region has 14 residues. V dropped 1 base and J dropped 1 base, with 8 bases sitting between them. This CDR3 is CASSLTERNTEAFF. Here the CDR3 DNA reads TGCGCCAGCAGCTTGACTGAGCGGAACACTGAAGCTTTCTTT. The entire variable domain, with the rest obtained from reference TRBV5-1 and TRBJ1-1, is as follows: KAGVTQTPRYLIKTRGQQVTLSCSPISGHRSVSWYQQTPGQGLQFLFEYFSETQRNKGNFPGRFSGRQFSNSRSEMNVSTLELGDSALYLCASSLTERNTEAFFGQGTRLTVV.

V gene TRBV5-8 combines with J gene TRBJ2-7; unclear D gene. This CDR3 has 14 amino acids. Germline V lookup: CDR1 SGHTS, CDR2 YDEGEE. The ends were cut back, 2 bases at V and 7 bases at J, with 16 bases in the middle. The CDR3 bases are TGTGCCAGCAGCTTCTTACCACGCGGCGGAGAGCAGTACTTC. It translates to CASSFLPRGGEQYF.

This clone was picked up a small number of times. DNA for the CDR3: TGTGCCAGCAGCCCAAGCTCGGGCAGGGGCCACAATGAGCAGTTCTTC. The encoded protein is CASSPSSGRGHNEQFF. The chain combines TRBV9 with TRBJ2-1, with D tentatively TRBD1 (6 bases). The CDR3 has 16 residues. Trimming removed 4 bases at V and 5 bases at J, with 19 bases between. Germline CDR1 and CDR2: SGDLS and YYNGEE.

This clone was counted a few times. The V gene is TRBV7-9, the J gene TRBJ1-5; the D gene is possibly TRBD1 (5 bases). This CDR3 comprises 16 residues. Trimming removed 0 bases from V and 6 bases from J, with 15 bases in between. Germline loops: CDR1 SEHNR, CDR2 FQNEAQ (reference sequence). The CDR3 reads CASSLAGTGAGQPQHF. The CDR3 DNA reads as TGTGCCAGCAGCTTAGCCGGGACGGGTGCGGGTCAGCCCCAGCATTTT. The complete variable domain, with remaining parts taken from reference TRBV7-9 and TRBJ1-5, reads DTGVSQNPRHKITKRGQNVTFRCDPISEHNRLYWYRQTLGQGPEFLTYFQNEAQLEKSRLLSDRFSAERPKGSFSTLEIQRTEQGDSAMYLCASSLAGTGAGQPQHFGDGTRLSIL.

This clone has more than one count but fewer than ten. The J gene is TRBJ2-3, the V gene TRBV29-1, with D possibly TRBD2 on 6 matching bases. Germline values: CDR1 SQVTM, CDR2 ANQGSEA. V dropped 7 bases and J dropped 7 bases, with 15 bases sitting between them. This CDR3 spans 12 amino acids. The CDR3 loop reads CSGGGSGNTQYF. The DNA for the CDR3 is TGCAGCGGTGGGGGGAGTGGGAATACGCAGTATTTT.

In DNA form, the CDR3 reads TGCGCCAGCAGCTTGGTGACGGAATACGAGCAGTACTTC. This codes for CASSLVTEYEQYF. The chain joins TRBV5-1 to TRBJ2-7; D is undetermined. The V and J ends lost 0 bases and 4 bases respectively, with 8 bases between them. The germline V gene has CDR1 SGHRS and CDR2 YFSETQ. This CDR3 has 13 amino acids.

The chain has TRBV4-3 and TRBJ2-7, with D unclear. In germline, CDR1 is LGHNA, CDR2 YSLEER. V shed 0 bases and J shed 0 bases, with 12 bases lying between them. The CDR3 is 16 amino acids. CDR3 protein: CASSQEVGLSSYEQYF. The CDR3 DNA reads TGCGCCAGCAGCCAAGAGGTTGGTCTAAGCTCCTACGAGCAGTACTTC.

As to this clone: Distinct nucleotide sequences in the sample also encode this CDR3. This chain connects TRBV5-4 to TRBJ1-5; the D is unclear. The germline V and J ends were trimmed by 2 bases and 4 bases, with 4 bases remaining between them. This CDR3 has 12 amino acids. CDR1 and CDR2 (germline): SGHNT, YYREEE (reference sequence). CDR3 sequence reads: CASSLPNQPQHF. DNA of the CDR3: TGTGCCAGCAGCTTACCAAATCAGCCCCAGCATTTT.

This clone has just a few counts. The chain couples TRBV6-1 to TRBJ2-7, with 7 nucleotides matching TRBD1. V shed 6 bases and J 0 bases; nucleotides not matched to a gene: 5. The CDR3 is 14 residues long. Germline V gene sequence: CDR1 MNHNS, CDR2 SASEGT. DNA for the CDR3: TGTGCCAGCAGGGACTGGACAGGCTCCTACGAGCAGTACTTC. It is translated as CASRDWTGSYEQYF.